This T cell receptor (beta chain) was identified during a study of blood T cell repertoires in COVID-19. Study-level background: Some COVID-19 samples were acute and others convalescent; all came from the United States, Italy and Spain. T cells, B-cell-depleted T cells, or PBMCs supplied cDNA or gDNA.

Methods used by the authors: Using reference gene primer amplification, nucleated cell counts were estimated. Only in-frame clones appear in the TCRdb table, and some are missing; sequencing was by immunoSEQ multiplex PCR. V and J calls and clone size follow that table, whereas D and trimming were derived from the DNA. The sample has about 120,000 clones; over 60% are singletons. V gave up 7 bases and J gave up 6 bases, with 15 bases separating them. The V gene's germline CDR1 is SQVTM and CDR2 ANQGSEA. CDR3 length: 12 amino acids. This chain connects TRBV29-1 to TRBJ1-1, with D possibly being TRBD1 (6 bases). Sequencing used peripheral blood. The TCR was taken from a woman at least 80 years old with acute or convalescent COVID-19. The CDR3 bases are TGCAGCGGTACAGGGAATAACGCTGAAGCTTTCTTT. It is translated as CSGTGNNAEAFF.